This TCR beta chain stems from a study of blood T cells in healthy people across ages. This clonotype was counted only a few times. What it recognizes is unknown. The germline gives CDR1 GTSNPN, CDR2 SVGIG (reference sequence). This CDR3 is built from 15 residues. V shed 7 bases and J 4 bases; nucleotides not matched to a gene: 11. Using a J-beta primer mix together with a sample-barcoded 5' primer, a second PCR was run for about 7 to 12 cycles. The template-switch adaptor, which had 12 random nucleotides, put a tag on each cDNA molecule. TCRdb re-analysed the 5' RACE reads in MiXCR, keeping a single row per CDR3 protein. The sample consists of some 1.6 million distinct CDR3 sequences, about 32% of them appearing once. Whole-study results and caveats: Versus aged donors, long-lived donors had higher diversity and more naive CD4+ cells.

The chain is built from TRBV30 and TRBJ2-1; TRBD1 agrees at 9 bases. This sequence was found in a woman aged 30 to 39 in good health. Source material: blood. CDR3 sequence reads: CAFHGTGFRYNEQFF. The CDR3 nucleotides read TGTGCCTTCCACGGGACAGGGTTTCGTTACAATGAGCAGTTCTTC.